This T cell receptor (beta chain) was recorded in a study of glioma-infiltrating T cells. Study-wide results and caveats: Only very few CDR3 sequences appeared in both tissue and blood. Tissue-blood divergence was below expectation in non-neoplastic patients, above in gliomas.

Details on this clonotype: Its target is unknown. This may stem from a read error, because a much larger clone lies one nucleotide away.

Amplification of TCR alpha and beta CDR3 regions from RNA used iRepertoire nested multiplex PCR. For one-step reverse transcription and amplification, about 90-450 ng of tissue mRNA or PBMC total RNA was used. TCRdb re-analysed the multiplex PCR reads in MiXCR, keeping a single row per CDR3 protein. The sample shows 84,000 or so distinct CDR3 sequences, less than 30% of them seen only once. This sequence originates from a human donor with low-grade glioma or glioblastoma, undergoing nonglioma brain surgery, or in good health (not recorded which). The sequenced sample was glioma tissue, nonneoplastic brain tissue, or PBMCs (not recorded which).

The CDR3 DNA follows: TGTGCCAGTAGTCTATACCGGGCACAGGGGGAGGCTAACTATGGCTACACCTTC. This sequence encodes CASSLYRAQGEANYGYTF. This rearrangement joins TRBV19 to TRBJ1-2; 8 bases match TRBD1. CDR1 and CDR2 (germline): LNHDA, SQIVND (reference sequence). The J segment lost 0 bases and the V segment lost 5 bases, leaving 14 bases of the junction unmatched. There are 18 residues in the CDR3.